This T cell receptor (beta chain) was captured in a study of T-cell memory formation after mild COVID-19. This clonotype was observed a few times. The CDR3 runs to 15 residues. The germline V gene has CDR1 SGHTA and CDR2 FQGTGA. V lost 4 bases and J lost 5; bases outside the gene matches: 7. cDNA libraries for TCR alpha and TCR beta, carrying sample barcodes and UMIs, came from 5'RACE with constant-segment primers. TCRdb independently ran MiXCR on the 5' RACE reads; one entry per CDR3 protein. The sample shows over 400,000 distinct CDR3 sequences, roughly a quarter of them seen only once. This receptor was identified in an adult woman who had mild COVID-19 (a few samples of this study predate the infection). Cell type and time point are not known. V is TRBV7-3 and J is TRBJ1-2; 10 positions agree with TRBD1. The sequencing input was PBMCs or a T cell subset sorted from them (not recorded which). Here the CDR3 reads CASSSNPGQGYGYTF. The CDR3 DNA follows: TGTGCCAGCAGCTCAAACCCGGGACAGGGGTATGGCTACACCTTC.